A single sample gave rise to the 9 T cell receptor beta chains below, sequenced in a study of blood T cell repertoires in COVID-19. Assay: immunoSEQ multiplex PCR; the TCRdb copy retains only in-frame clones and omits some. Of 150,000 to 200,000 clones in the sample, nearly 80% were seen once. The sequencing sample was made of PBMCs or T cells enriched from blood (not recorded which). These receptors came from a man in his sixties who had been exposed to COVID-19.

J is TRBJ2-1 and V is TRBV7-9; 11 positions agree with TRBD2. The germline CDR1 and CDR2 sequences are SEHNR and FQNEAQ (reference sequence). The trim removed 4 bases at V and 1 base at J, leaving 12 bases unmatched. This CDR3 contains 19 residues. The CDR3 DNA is TGTGCCAGCAGCTCCCTCGTGGTAGCGGGAGGGAGGTCCTACAATGAGCAGTTCTTC. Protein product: CASSSLVVAGGRSYNEQFF.

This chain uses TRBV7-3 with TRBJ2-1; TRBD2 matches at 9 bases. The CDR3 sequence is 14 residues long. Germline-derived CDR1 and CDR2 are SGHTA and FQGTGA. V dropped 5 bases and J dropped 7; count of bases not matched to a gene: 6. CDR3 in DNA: TGTGCCAGCAGCCCGCCGGGACTAGCAAATGAGCAGTTCTTC. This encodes CASSPPGLANEQFF.

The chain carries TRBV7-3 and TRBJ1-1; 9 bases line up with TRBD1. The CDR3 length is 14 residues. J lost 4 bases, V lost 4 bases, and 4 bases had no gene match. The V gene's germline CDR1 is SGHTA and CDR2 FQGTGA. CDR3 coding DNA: TGTGCCAGCAGCTCACAGGGGGCTGGCACTGAAGCTTTCTTT. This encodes CASSSQGAGTEAFF.

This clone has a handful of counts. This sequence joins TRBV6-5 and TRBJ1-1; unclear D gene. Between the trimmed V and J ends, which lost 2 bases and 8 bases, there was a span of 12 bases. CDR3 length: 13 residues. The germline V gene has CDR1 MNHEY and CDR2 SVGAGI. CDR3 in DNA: TGTGCCAGCAGTTACCAGGCAGCTACCGAAGCTTTCTTT. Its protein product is CASSYQAATEAFF.

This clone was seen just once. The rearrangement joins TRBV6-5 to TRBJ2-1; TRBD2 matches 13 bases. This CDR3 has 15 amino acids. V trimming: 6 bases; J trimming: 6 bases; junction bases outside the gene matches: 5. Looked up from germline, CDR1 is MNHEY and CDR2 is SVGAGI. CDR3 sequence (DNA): TGTGCCAGCAGCCCAAGGACTAGCGGGAGCAATGAGCAGTTCTTC. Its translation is CASSPRTSGSNEQFF.

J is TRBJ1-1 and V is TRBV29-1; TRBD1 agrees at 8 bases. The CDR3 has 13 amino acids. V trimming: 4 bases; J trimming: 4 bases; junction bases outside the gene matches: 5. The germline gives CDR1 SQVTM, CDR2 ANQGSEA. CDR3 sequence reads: CSVVLQGVTEAFF. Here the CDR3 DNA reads TGCAGCGTTGTCTTACAGGGGGTCACTGAAGCTTTCTTT.

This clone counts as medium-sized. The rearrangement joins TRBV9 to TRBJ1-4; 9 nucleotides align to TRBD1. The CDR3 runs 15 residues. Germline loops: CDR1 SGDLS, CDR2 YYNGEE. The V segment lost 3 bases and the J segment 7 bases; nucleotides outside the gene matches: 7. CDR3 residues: CASSEDRGGREKLFF. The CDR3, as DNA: TGTGCCAGCAGCGAGGACAGGGGAGGTCGTGAAAAACTGTTTTTT.

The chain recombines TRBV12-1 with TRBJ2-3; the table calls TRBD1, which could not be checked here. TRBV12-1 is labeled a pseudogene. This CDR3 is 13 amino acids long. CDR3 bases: TGTGCCAGCAGCTTTGACACAGATATGACGCAGTATTTT. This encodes CASSFDTDMTQYF.

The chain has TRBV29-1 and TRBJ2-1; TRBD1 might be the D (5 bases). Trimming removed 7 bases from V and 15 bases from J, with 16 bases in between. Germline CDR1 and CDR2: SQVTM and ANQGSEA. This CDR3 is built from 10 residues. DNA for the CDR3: TGCAGCGGGGGCTCCCAGTCCCCGTTCTTC. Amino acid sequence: CSGGSQSPFF.